A single sample gave rise to the 22 T cell receptor beta chains below, sequenced in a study of blood T cell repertoires in COVID-19. Profiling relied on immunoSEQ multiplex PCR, and the TCRdb table lists in-frame clones only, not all of them. The sample lists about 120,000 clones, 85% seen once, with 25% to 30% in the top ten. The specimen was peripheral blood. These receptors originate from a woman of 80 years or more with acute or convalescent COVID-19.

The chain uses TRBV7-2 and TRBJ2-5; D is ambiguous. V lost 5 bases and J 1 base, leaving 8 bases between the germline ends. CDR3 length: 13 amino acids. Per germline, CDR1 SGHTA and CDR2 FQGNSA. CDR3 residues: CASSLLPQETQYF. Here the CDR3 DNA reads TGTGCCAGCAGCCTCCTACCCCAAGAGACCCAGTACTTC.

The chain links TRBV6-6 to TRBJ2-4; the match to TRBD2 covers 9 bases. Germline CDR1 reads MNHNY; CDR2 reads SVGAGI (reference sequence). V was pared by 5 bases and J by 1 base, with 0 bases of the junction left unmatched. CDR3 length: 14 residues. The CDR3, as DNA: TGTGCCAGCAGTAGCGGGGGGGCCAAAAACATTCAGTACTTC. It yields the protein CASSSGGAKNIQYF.

To note about this clone: A read error may produce the germline difference seen at one junction end. V and J are TRBV7-2 and TRBJ2-2; 12 bases are shared with TRBD2. Germline CDR1 SGHTA, CDR2 FQGNSA. CDR3 length equals 19 residues. The CDR3 DNA reads as TGTGCCAGCAGTTTAGCCCCTACTCTAGCGGGGGGGCGAGACGGGGAGCTGTTTTTT. Encoded protein: CASSLAPTLAGGRDGELFF.

The chain carries TRBV14 and TRBJ1-1; the D gene is possibly TRBD1 (6 bases). V was cut by 4 bases and J by 6 bases, with 12 bases left in between. Germline CDR1 is SGHDN and CDR2 is FVKESK. This CDR3 region has 13 residues. CDR3: CASSRQANAEAFF. Here the CDR3 DNA reads TGTGCCAGCAGCCGACAGGCTAATGCTGAAGCTTTCTTT.

The chain joins TRBV27 to TRBJ1-6; the D gene is possibly TRBD1 (5 bases). This CDR3 has 16 residues. V lost 6 bases, J lost 10 bases, and 22 bases lay in between. CDR1 is MNHEY, CDR2 SMNVEV, per germline (reference sequence). The CDR3 here is CASSSLTGTGGSPLHF. DNA for the CDR3: TGTGCCAGCAGCTCCTTAACCGGGACGGGAGGATCACCCCTCCACTTT.

A note on this clone: Other DNA sequences in this sample translate to the same CDR3. V is TRBV5-5 and J is TRBJ1-5, with TRBD1 matching 9 bases. The CDR3 contains 14 residues. After removal of 0 bases from V and 5 bases from J, the junction contained 0 bases not matched to a gene. Looked up from germline, CDR1 is SGHKS and CDR2 is YYEKEE (reference sequence). The CDR3, as DNA: TGTGCCAGCAGCTTGGGACAGGGGGATCAGCCCCAGCATTTT. This codes for CASSLGQGDQPQHF.

The gene calls are TRBV5-1 and TRBJ2-7; 8 bases are shared with TRBD1. Germline values: CDR1 SGHRS, CDR2 YFSETQ. The CDR3 consists of 14 residues. Trimming cost V 1 base and J 6 bases; bases outside gene matches: 6. In DNA form, the CDR3 reads TGCGCCAGCAGCTTGATTCCAGGGGGCTCCGAGCAGTACTTC. This gives the protein CASSLIPGGSEQYF. The full variable domain, rest sourced from reference TRBV5-1 and TRBJ2-7, is KAGVTQTPRYLIKTRGQQVTLSCSPISGHRSVSWYQQTPGQGLQFLFEYFSETQRNKGNFPGRFSGRQFSNSRSEMNVSTLELGDSALYLCASSLIPGGSEQYFGPGTRLTVT.

This clone was detected once. The chain links TRBV19 to TRBJ2-3; possibly TRBD2 for D (6 bases). This CDR3 has 14 residues. From germline, CDR1 is LNHDA and CDR2 SQIVND (reference sequence). With 4 bases removed from V and 1 base from J, the gap between germline ends came to 9 bases. CDR3 protein: CASSTWGGTDTQYF. Here the CDR3 DNA reads TGTGCCAGTAGTACTTGGGGGGGCACAGATACGCAGTATTTT. The complete variable domain, with remaining parts taken from reference TRBV19 and TRBJ2-3, reads DGGITQSPKYLFRKEGQNVTLSCEQNLNHDAMYWYRQDPGQGLRLIYYSQIVNDFQKGDIAEGYSVSREKKESFPLTVTSAQKNPTAFYLCASSTWGGTDTQYFGPGTRLTVL.

This clone came up once. CDR3 nucleotide sequence: TGTGCCAGCAGTTCCGACAGGGGACCTGGAAACACCATATATTTT. Translating gives CASSSDRGPGNTIYF. The chain has TRBV7-2 and TRBJ1-3, with 8 positions matching TRBD1. Trimming cost V 6 bases and J 2 bases; bases outside gene matches: 6. The CDR3 has 15 residues. Per the germline V gene, CDR1 is SGHTA and CDR2 is FQGNSA.

This chain links TRBV5-1 with TRBJ2-2; 7 nucleotides line up with TRBD1. CDR1 is SGHRS and CDR2 is YFSETQ in the germline V gene. CDR3 length: 14 residues. V dropped 0 bases and J dropped 8; count of bases not matched to a gene: 4. DNA for the CDR3: TGCGCCAGCAGCTTGGGACAGGGTACTGGGGAGCTGTTTTTT. Amino acid sequence: CASSLGQGTGELFF.

The chain employs TRBV27 and TRBJ2-3, with a weak D call TRBD2 (7 bases). This CDR3 has 15 residues. From germline, CDR1 is MNHEY and CDR2 SMNVEV (reference sequence). Between the trimmed V and J ends, which lost 0 bases and 5 bases, there was a span of 12 bases. CDR3 bases: TGTGCCAGCAGTTTATCACGGGGGGCGGTAGATACGCAGTATTTT. Translated, it gives CASSLSRGAVDTQYF.

The chain recombines TRBV20-1 with TRBJ2-1, with no clear D. The CDR3 covers 16 residues. CDR1 is DFQATT and CDR2 is SNEGSKA in the germline V gene (reference sequence). Trimming stripped 3 bases from V and 1 base from J, with 16 bases between. CDR3 nucleotides: TGCAGTGCTAGTGGTAAGCGCTCTCGGTCCTACAATGAGCAGTTCTTC. It codes for CSASGKRSRSYNEQFF.

DNA for the CDR3: TGCGCCAGCAGCTCCAGGGGTATGAACACTGAAGCTTTCTTT. Protein sequence: CASSSRGMNTEAFF. This chain uses TRBV5-1 with TRBJ1-1, with D possibly TRBD1 on 6 matching bases. Germline CDR1 SGHRS, CDR2 YFSETQ. V was trimmed by 3 bases and J by 0 bases, leaving 9 bases between them. The CDR3 consists of 14 residues.

The rearrangement links TRBV4-1 to TRBJ2-7, with 9 bases fitting TRBD2. This CDR3 region has 16 residues. The germline gives CDR1 MGHRA, CDR2 YSYEKL. Trimming at V came to 1 base and at J to 3 bases, leaving 7 bases not matched to a gene. The CDR3: CASSQASGLARYEQYF. CDR3 DNA sequence: TGCGCCAGCAGCCAAGCCTCGGGACTAGCCCGCTACGAGCAGTACTTC.

The chain carries TRBV3-1 (or the pseudogene TRBV3-2) and TRBJ2-7; D may be TRBD2 (6 bases). This CDR3 region has 17 residues. V shed 2 bases and J shed 0 bases, with 17 bases lying between them. Germline CDR1 and CDR2: LGHDT and YNNKEL (reference sequence). CDR3 DNA sequence: TGTGCCAGCAGCCAATCAGGGTTTCTGGGGGGCTCCTACGAGCAGTACTTC. Encoded protein: CASSQSGFLGGSYEQYF.

The chain couples TRBV28 to TRBJ1-1; D gene uncertain. The CDR3 is made up of 13 amino acids. V shed 2 bases and J shed 1 base, with 5 bases lying between them. CDR1 is MDHEN and CDR2 is SYDVKM in the germline V gene. The CDR3 loop is CASSLPKNTEAFF. CDR3 in DNA: TGTGCCAGCAGTTTACCTAAGAACACTGAAGCTTTCTTT. The variable domain in full, with the rest retrieved from reference TRBV28 and TRBJ1-1, is DVKVTQSSRYLVKRTGEKVFLECVQDMDHENMFWYRQDPGLGLRLIYFSYDVKMKEKGDIPEGYSVSREKKERFSLILESASTNQTSMYLCASSLPKNTEAFFGQGTRLTVV.

The J gene is TRBJ2-7, the V gene TRBV2; maybe TRBD1 (5 bases). The V end lost 7 bases, the J end lost 3 bases, and 13 bases lay between the germline ends. Germline V lookup: CDR1 SNHLY, CDR2 FYNNEI. This CDR3 comprises 13 residues. The CDR3 region is CASTYRSYYEQYF. The CDR3, as DNA: TGTGCCAGCACATACAGGAGCTACTACGAGCAGTACTTC.

This clone was seen just once. The chain links TRBV14 to TRBJ2-7; D gene unclear. The V gene lost 0 bases and the J gene lost 3 bases, with 9 bases spanning the gap. CDR1 is SGHDN and CDR2 is FVKESK in the germline V gene. The CDR3 runs to 14 residues. In DNA, the CDR3 is TGTGCCAGCAGCCAAGAGGTGGCAGTCTACGAGCAGTACTTC. Protein product: CASSQEVAVYEQYF.

V usage is TRBV9 and J usage is TRBJ2-6, with 9 bases identical to TRBD1. The V gene's germline CDR1 is SGDLS and CDR2 YYNGEE. The V segment lost 4 bases and the J segment 3 bases; nucleotides outside the gene matches: 8. This CDR3 comprises 17 residues. The CDR3 region is CASSPQGALGGANVLTF. The CDR3 DNA reads TGTGCCAGCAGCCCACAGGGGGCGCTGGGTGGGGCCAACGTCCTGACTTTC.

The chain carries TRBV5-1 and TRBJ2-5; 7 bases are shared with TRBD1. This CDR3 comprises 15 residues. Per the germline V gene, CDR1 is SGHRS and CDR2 is YFSETQ. After removal of 2 bases from V and 5 bases from J, the junction contained 9 bases not matched to a gene. CDR3 coding DNA: TGCGCCAGCAGCTTCGAGGGGGCGCGTGGGGAGACCCAGTACTTC. This encodes CASSFEGARGETQYF.

Points on this clone: At one of its ends the junction is not consistent with the germline gene, which may arise from a read error. This chain connects TRBV29-1 to TRBJ1-2; 8 bases match TRBD1. The CDR3 runs to 14 residues. Germline CDR1 SQVTM, CDR2 ANQGSEA. The CDR3, as DNA: TGCAGCTTTGAAGTCCCCGGGACAGGCTATGGCTACACCTTC. This encodes CSFEVPGTGYGYTF.

V and J are TRBV5-4 and TRBJ1-1; maybe TRBD1 (5 bases). CDR1 and CDR2 (germline): SGHNT, YYREEE (reference sequence). There are 15 residues in the CDR3. Trimming took 3 bases from V and 3 from J, leaving 15 bases between them. Written as DNA, the CDR3 is TGTGCCAGCAGCTGGGGCGGGAGGGGAGACACTGAAGCTTTCTTT. It codes for CASSWGGRGDTEAFF.